The T cell receptor beta chain under discussion was sequenced for a study of blood T cell repertoires in COVID-19. Original analysis: Researchers report that nucleated cell counts were estimated from reference gene primer amplification. Profiling relied on immunoSEQ multiplex PCR, and the TCRdb table lists in-frame clones only, not all of them. For V, J and clone size, that table is used; D and trimming come from the DNA. The profile shows about 280,000 clones, about 85% of them singletons. Trimming removed 3 bases at V and 7 bases at J, with 15 bases between. The CDR3 spans 13 residues. Germline CDR1 reads SQVTM; CDR2 reads ANQGSEA.

The TCR was taken from a woman aged 45-65 years who had recovered from COVID-19. This chain links TRBV29-1 with TRBJ1-1; D perhaps matches TRBD1 (6 bases). The specimen was peripheral blood. In DNA, the CDR3 is TGCAGCGTTGATCGGGGGGGGCGCGGTGAAGCTTTCTTT. This codes for CSVDRGGRGEAFF.